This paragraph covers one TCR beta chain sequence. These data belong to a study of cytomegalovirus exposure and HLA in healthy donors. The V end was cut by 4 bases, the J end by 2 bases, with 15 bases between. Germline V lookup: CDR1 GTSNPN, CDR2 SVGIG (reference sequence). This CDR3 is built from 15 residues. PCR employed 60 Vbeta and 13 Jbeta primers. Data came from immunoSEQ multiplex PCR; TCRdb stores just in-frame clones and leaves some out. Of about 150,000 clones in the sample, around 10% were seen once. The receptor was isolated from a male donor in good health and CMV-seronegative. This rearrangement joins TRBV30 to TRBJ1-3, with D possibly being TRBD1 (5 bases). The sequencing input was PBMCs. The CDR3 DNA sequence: TGTGCCTGGACTCTGGGAGGGGATGCTGGAAACACCATATATTTT. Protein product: CAWTLGGDAGNTIYF.